The 14 T cell receptor beta chains below come from one sample, sequenced in a study of shared clonotypes between healthy human individuals. Some clones are missing from TCRdb's copy, which holds only in-frame ones; the method was immunoSEQ multiplex PCR. The data hold approximately 1,500,000 clones, with roughly 96% observed a single time. The specimen was naive CD4+ T cells sorted from blood. This sample's subset: CD45RA+ positively selected. The receptor source for this set is a man aged 25 to 45 in good health.

The V call is TRBV5-4, the J call TRBJ2-2; D unclear. In germline, CDR1 is SGHNT, CDR2 YYREEE (reference sequence). The ends were cut back, 5 bases at V and 1 base at J, with 15 bases in the middle. There are 16 residues in the CDR3. Written as DNA, the CDR3 is TGTGCCAGCAGTCCTGTTTTCCACAAGAACACCGGGGAGCTGTTTTTT. This gives the protein CASSPVFHKNTGELFF. Full variable domain (outside the CDR3, taken from reference TRBV5-4 and TRBJ2-2): ETGVTQSPTHLIKTRGQQVTLRCSSQSGHNTVSWYQQALGQGPQFIFQYYREEENGRGNFPPRFSGLQFPNYSSELNVNALELDDSALYLCASSPVFHKNTGELFFGEGSRLTVL.

This chain joins TRBV5-4 and TRBJ1-1, with 10 nucleotides matching TRBD1. Germline loops: CDR1 SGHNT, CDR2 YYREEE (reference sequence). The CDR3 is made up of 15 amino acids. The V and J ends lost 3 bases and 3 bases, in that order; junction bases with no gene match: 5. CDR3 region: CASSWRDRGYTEAFF. CDR3 sequence (DNA): TGTGCCAGCAGCTGGAGGGACAGGGGATACACTGAAGCTTTCTTT.

CDR3 DNA: TGTGCCAGCAGCTTGAACAGGGGGCAGGATACGCAGTATTTT. Translation gives CASSLNRGQDTQYF. V and J are TRBV5-4 and TRBJ2-3, with 9 nucleotides matching TRBD1. Germline V CDR1 and CDR2: SGHNT, YYREEE (reference sequence). Trimming took 1 base from V and 6 from J; bases not matched to a gene: 3. The length of the CDR3 is 14 residues.

This sequence joins TRBV21-1 and TRBJ1-5; TRBD1 is the table's D call and was not checked against the DNA. TRBV21-1 is given as a pseudogene. The CDR3 has 19 amino acids. The CDR3 region is CASSKNFGREGKGDQPQHF. The CDR3 coding sequence is TGTGCCAGCAGCAAAAACTTCGGCAGGGAAGGAAAGGGGGATCAGCCCCAGCATTTT.

This clone showed up just once. The V gene is TRBV5-6, the J gene TRBJ2-7, with D tentatively TRBD1 (6 bases). Germline values: CDR1 SGHDT, CDR2 YYEEEE. This CDR3 has 14 amino acids. V was clipped by 5 bases and J by 5 bases, with 17 bases between them. CDR3: CASRRDTGLHEQYF. The CDR3 nucleotides read TGTGCCAGCAGACGGGACACCGGGTTACACGAGCAGTACTTC.

J is TRBJ2-3 and V is TRBV4-2; a possible D gene is TRBD2 (5 bases). The germline V gene has CDR1 LGHNA and CDR2 YNFKEQ. This CDR3 is built from 16 residues. Trimming pared 1 base from V and 0 bases from J, leaving 11 bases between. CDR3 bases: TGTGCCAGCAGCCAAGTTGTCCTAGCTAGCACAGATACGCAGTATTTT. Translating gives CASSQVVLASTDTQYF.

The V call is TRBV18, the J call TRBJ1-4, with D possibly TRBD1 on 6 matching bases. Deletions cut 5 bases from V and 10 bases from J, with 20 bases between. Germline CDR1 KGHSH, CDR2 LQKENI. CDR3 length: 15 amino acids. CDR3: CASSAPTGNGGKLFF. Here the CDR3 DNA reads TGTGCCAGCTCAGCGCCCACAGGGAACGGCGGAAAACTGTTTTTT.

V gene TRBV18 combines with J gene TRBJ2-5, with TRBD2 as a possible D gene (5 bases). V was trimmed by 1 base and J by 4 bases, leaving 19 bases between them. The CDR3 has 17 amino acids. Germline lookup yields CDR1 KGHSH and CDR2 LQKENI. The CDR3, as DNA: TGTGCCAGCTCACCACAAGGGTCGTCGGCTAGCACAGAGACCCAGTACTTC. Translated, it gives CASSPQGSSASTETQYF.

This clone was observed a few times. The same CDR3 arises from other DNA sequences in this sample as well. The chain links TRBV25-1 to TRBJ1-2; a possible D gene is TRBD1 (5 bases). This CDR3 spans 13 amino acids. Trimming pared 1 base from V and 8 bases from J, leaving 11 bases between. CDR1 and CDR2 from the germline V gene are MGHDK and SYGVNS. The CDR3 is CASSESGRRGYTF. The CDR3 region has the DNA TGTGCCAGCAGTGAATCGGGACGGAGAGGCTACACCTTC.

The chain recombines TRBV6-5 with TRBJ2-4; either TRBD1 or TRBD2 may supply D (5 bases each). The CDR3 covers 13 residues. Germline values: CDR1 MNHEY, CDR2 SVGAGI. Trimming shortened V by 5 bases and J by 7 bases, and 12 bases separated the two germline ends. The CDR3 DNA sequence: TGTGCCAGCAGTCGCGGGCCAGGGAACATTCAGTACTTC. This encodes CASSRGPGNIQYF.

This clone was detected only once. The chain joins TRBV2 to TRBJ1-1, with D unresolved. Trimming removed 8 bases from V and 6 bases from J, with 13 bases in between. The CDR3 covers 12 residues. Germline lookup yields CDR1 SNHLY and CDR2 FYNNEI. CDR3 region: CASHEGGPEAFF. The CDR3 bases are TGTGCCAGCCATGAAGGAGGGCCTGAAGCTTTCTTT. The full variable domain, rest sourced from reference TRBV2 and TRBJ1-1, is EPEVTQTPSHQVTQMGQEVILRCVPISNHLYFYWYRQILGQKVEFLVSFYNNEISEKSEIFDDQFSVERPDGSNFTLKIRSTKLEDSAMYFCASHEGGPEAFFGQGTRLTVV.

About this clone: The sample has other DNA sequences that encode this CDR3 too. The chain recombines TRBV18 with TRBJ2-7; D call uncertain. The CDR3 runs 13 residues. Germline CDR1 is KGHSH and CDR2 is LQKENI. Trimming took off 2 bases at V and 1 base at J, with 6 bases between the two ends. The CDR3 DNA sequence: TGTGCCAGCTCACCAGGTAGATCCTACGAGCAGTACTTC. This encodes CASSPGRSYEQYF.

The chain links TRBV27 to TRBJ2-1; D gene unclear. Trimming cost V 5 bases and J 1 base, with 18 bases left between them. This CDR3 comprises 17 residues. CDR1 MNHEY and CDR2 SMNVEV come from the germline V gene (reference sequence). CDR3: CASSPDLGLNSYNEQFF. In nucleotides, the CDR3 is TGTGCCAGCAGTCCCGACCTGGGCCTAAATTCCTACAATGAGCAGTTCTTC.

The chain couples TRBV19 to TRBJ2-1; D perhaps matches TRBD2 (6 bases). V shed 6 bases and J shed 8 bases, with 26 bases lying between them. Germline V gene lookup returns CDR1 LNHDA and CDR2 SQIVND (reference sequence). There are 17 residues in the CDR3. In DNA, the CDR3 is TGTGCCAGTAGAAGCCGGGACTTCGGAATGGGGATCGATGAGCAGTTCTTC. Its translation is CASRSRDFGMGIDEQFF.